The sequence of this TCR beta chain was determined in a study of radiotherapy plus CTLA-4 blockade in lung cancer. Sequencing used immunoSEQ multiplex PCR; TCRdb keeps in-frame clones, though not all of them. The sample lists tens of thousands of clones, under 90% occurring once. Study-wide points: Researchers report tumor-derived TCR clones expanding in blood after radiotherapy plus ipilimumab. Reports identified early blood T cell clone dynamics, with interferon-beta, as the best response predictor.

This clone was found once. The antigen is undetermined. From germline, CDR1 is SEHNR and CDR2 FQNEAQ (reference sequence). V was trimmed by 5 bases and J by 7 bases, leaving 21 bases between them. CDR3 length: 16 residues. V usage is TRBV7-9 and J usage is TRBJ1-3; D might be TRBD1 (6 bases). The starting material was peripheral blood, obtained from a patient treated with radiotherapy plus ipilimumab. This clonotype originated in a human donor with non-small cell lung cancer who had stable disease on radiotherapy plus ipilimumab. The CDR3 region is CASSPWPQGSENTIYF. The DNA of the CDR3 is TGTGCCAGCAGCCCGTGGCCACAGGGTTCGGAGAACACCATATATTTT.